These 30 T cell receptor beta chains were sequenced from one sample in a study of T-cell memory formation after mild COVID-19. One entry per CDR3 protein, called by TCRdb with MiXCR from the 5' RACE reads. The table includes roughly 350,000 distinct CDR3 sequences, roughly 13% detected once. Sequencing was carried out using PBMCs or a T cell subset sorted from them (not recorded which). These receptors were taken from a young man who had mild COVID-19 (a few samples of this study predate the infection). Cell type and time point are not known.

This clonotype was recorded a few times. The V gene is TRBV6-2 or TRBV6-3, the J gene TRBJ2-1; D may be TRBD1 (6 bases). Germline V gene data show CDR1 as MNHEY and CDR2 as SVGEGT. This CDR3 comprises 14 residues. With 6 bases removed from V and 5 bases from J, the gap between germline ends came to 14 bases. The CDR3, as DNA: TGTGCCAGCAGATTCCGGGACAAAGACAATGAGCAGTTCTTC. Protein sequence: CASRFRDKDNEQFF.

In its sample, this clonotype was seen many times. The J gene is TRBJ2-6, the V gene TRBV6-4; possibly TRBD2 for D (6 bases). The ends were cut back, 2 bases at V and 1 base at J, with 9 bases in the middle. CDR3 length equals 16 residues. Per germline, CDR1 MRHNA and CDR2 SNTAGT. CDR3 coding DNA: TGTGCCAGCAGTGACGTGGGGGGATCTGGGGCCAACGTCCTGACTTTC. Translation gives CASSDVGGSGANVLTF.

The chain couples TRBV18 to TRBJ2-1; D gene ambiguous. The CDR3 contains 11 residues. V was pared by 5 bases and J by 7 bases, with 6 bases between. Germline V gives CDR1 KGHSH, CDR2 LQKENI. The CDR3 region is CASSAQNEQFF. The CDR3 nucleotides read TGTGCCAGCTCAGCCCAGAATGAGCAGTTCTTC.

This clonotype was counted a few times. V and J are TRBV7-2 and TRBJ2-7, with D possibly TRBD2 on 5 matching bases. Germline V gene data show CDR1 as SGHTA and CDR2 as FQGNSA. The V and J ends lost 5 bases and 3 bases respectively, with 8 bases between them. The CDR3 is made up of 12 amino acids. CDR3: CASSIGIYEQYF. In DNA form, the CDR3 reads TGTGCCAGCAGCATCGGGATCTACGAGCAGTACTTC.

The chain couples TRBV7-2 to TRBJ2-7; the D is unclear. V was shortened by 6 bases and J by 2 bases, with 14 bases between the two germline ends. The germline V gene has CDR1 SGHTA and CDR2 FQGNSA. The CDR3 sequence is 14 residues long. The CDR3 loop is CASREQTFAYEQYV. The CDR3 bases are TGTGCCAGCAGGGAACAAACGTTCGCCTACGAGCAGTACGTC.

This clonotype was detected only a few times. In nucleotides, the CDR3 is TGTGCCAGCAGCAGTAGCCCCTCCTACAATGAGCAGTTCTTC. It encodes CASSSSPSYNEQFF. This rearrangement joins TRBV3-1 to TRBJ2-1; no reliable D call. From germline, CDR1 is LGHDT and CDR2 YNNKEL (reference sequence). The CDR3 contains 14 residues. V dropped 5 bases and J dropped 0 bases, with 8 bases sitting between them.

The rearrangement uses TRBV7-2 and TRBJ1-5; no clear D gene. CDR1 is SGHTA and CDR2 is FQGNSA in the germline V gene. This CDR3 contains 14 residues. Trimming removed 0 bases at V and 4 bases at J, with 7 bases between. In nucleotides, the CDR3 is TGTGCCAGCAGCTTAGCGGCAGCTAATCAGCCCCAGCATTTT. It yields the protein CASSLAAANQPQHF. The variable domain in full, with the rest retrieved from reference TRBV7-2 and TRBJ1-5, is GAGVSQSPSNKVTEKGKDVELRCDPISGHTALYWYRQSLGQGLEFLIYFQGNSAPDKSGLPSDRFSAERTGGSVSTLTIQRTQQEDSAVYLCASSLAAANQPQHFGDGTRLSIL.

This clonotype has just one count. The chain couples TRBV7-2 to TRBJ1-1; 8 bases are shared with TRBD1. Trimming removed 3 bases from V and 4 bases from J; junction bases left unmatched: 4. CDR3 length equals 14 residues. Germline lookup yields CDR1 SGHTA and CDR2 FQGNSA. The CDR3 DNA follows: TGTGCCAGCAGCTTTGACAGGGGAAGCACTGAAGCTTTCTTT. It is translated as CASSFDRGSTEAFF.

This clonotype has only a few counts. The chain couples TRBV6-5 to TRBJ2-1; D is perhaps TRBD1 (6 bases). This CDR3 region has 15 residues. Germline lookup yields CDR1 MNHEY and CDR2 SVGAGI. V lost 2 bases to trimming and J lost 7 bases, with 15 bases between them. Written as DNA, the CDR3 is TGTGCCAGCAGTTACCTAGCACAGGGTAATAATGAGCAGTTCTTC. Its translation is CASSYLAQGNNEQFF.

This chain connects TRBV12-3 or TRBV12-4 to TRBJ1-5; TRBD1 agrees at 8 bases. The CDR3 runs to 14 residues. V lost 6 bases and J lost 3; bases outside the gene matches: 4. The CDR3 loop is CASRGTGDNQPQHF. Here the CDR3 DNA reads TGTGCCAGCAGGGGGACAGGAGACAATCAGCCCCAGCATTTT.

The chain is built from TRBV12-3 or TRBV12-4 and TRBJ2-1; 8 bases are a match to TRBD2. This CDR3 spans 16 amino acids. Trimming cost V 6 bases and J 4 bases; bases outside gene matches: 11. The CDR3 sequence: CASSKAGARAYNEQFF. CDR3 sequence (DNA): TGTGCCAGCAGCAAAGCGGGGGCCAGGGCATACAATGAGCAGTTCTTC.

This clonotype was counted many times. The chain recombines TRBV5-6 with TRBJ1-4; 8 bases are shared with TRBD1. Germline V lookup: CDR1 SGHDT, CDR2 YYEEEE. V lost 2 bases and J lost 4; bases outside the gene matches: 4. This CDR3 comprises 15 residues. CDR3 coding DNA: TGTGCCAGCAGCTTCCGGGACAGGCTTAATGAAAAACTGTTTTTT. It encodes CASSFRDRLNEKLFF.

Only a few counts were recorded for this clonotype. The chain carries TRBV9 and TRBJ2-1; 7 nucleotides match TRBD2. The CDR3 has 15 residues. Trimming at V came to 0 bases and at J to 1 base, leaving 1 base not matched to a gene. The germline V gene has CDR1 SGDLS and CDR2 YYNGEE. CDR3 in amino acids: CASSVEAGSYNEQFF. Written as DNA, the CDR3 is TGTGCCAGCAGCGTAGAAGCGGGGTCCTACAATGAGCAGTTCTTC.

Concerning this clonotype: Compared with germline, one end of the junction differs, possibly owing to a read error. This rearrangement joins TRBV7-7 to TRBJ2-2; D gene uncertain. Looked up from germline, CDR1 is SSHAT and CDR2 is FNYEAQ (reference sequence). CDR3 length equals 14 residues. CDR3 bases: TGTGCTAGCAGTAGGGCGGTAATCACCGGGGAGCTGTTTTTT. It specifies CASSRAVITGELFF.

The chain has TRBV6-5 and TRBJ2-1, with D unclear. Germline CDR1 is MNHEY and CDR2 is SVGAGI. Trimming cost V 6 bases and J 4 bases, with 10 bases left between them. The CDR3 spans 13 residues. The CDR3 sequence is CASRPDAYNEQFF. DNA for the CDR3: TGTGCCAGCAGGCCCGACGCGTACAATGAGCAGTTCTTC.

The rearrangement links TRBV27 to TRBJ2-3; 11 bases fit TRBD2. The length of the CDR3 is 16 residues. V lost 3 bases to trimming and J lost 3 bases; unmatched junction nucleotides: 5. CDR1 MNHEY and CDR2 SMNVEV come from the germline V gene (reference sequence). This CDR3 reads CASSFIAGGPTDTQYF. CDR3 in DNA: TGTGCCAGCAGTTTTATAGCGGGGGGGCCTACAGATACGCAGTATTTT.

The rearrangement links TRBV7-2 to TRBJ1-1; D not resolved. The CDR3 loop spans 15 amino acids. Looked up from germline, CDR1 is SGHTA and CDR2 is FQGNSA. V shed 5 bases and J shed 4 bases, with 17 bases lying between them. The CDR3: CASSLREGLVTEAFF. CDR3 DNA sequence: TGTGCCAGCAGCCTCCGGGAGGGCTTGGTCACTGAAGCTTTCTTT.

This clonotype was detected many times. The gene calls are TRBV20-1 and TRBJ1-5; D may be TRBD1 (5 bases). This CDR3 is built from 14 residues. V was cut by 5 bases and J by 2 bases, with 13 bases left in between. Germline V lookup: CDR1 DFQATT, CDR2 SNEGSKA (reference sequence). The CDR3 loop is CSAPRGAGNQPQHF. CDR3 in DNA: TGCAGTGCTCCTCGGGGCGCGGGCAATCAGCCCCAGCATTTT.

The chain couples TRBV7-2 to TRBJ2-7, with no clear D. Trimming cost V 1 base and J 6 bases, with 10 bases left between them. CDR3 length equals 13 residues. Germline V gene data show CDR1 as SGHTA and CDR2 as FQGNSA. In DNA, the CDR3 is TGTGCCAGCAGCTTAGGCAGTCGGTCCGAGCAGTACTTC. Protein product: CASSLGSRSEQYF.

In this sample, this clonotype turned up a few times. This clone may be a read error of a much larger clone one base away. V usage is TRBV11-2 and J usage is TRBJ2-7; 8 bases fit TRBD1. CDR3 size: 14 residues. CDR1 and CDR2 from the germline V gene are SGHAT and FQNNGV. The J segment lost 3 bases and the V segment lost 5 bases, leaving 6 bases of the junction unmatched. The CDR3 DNA sequence: TGTGCCAGCAGCCCCTGGACAGGGAACTACGAGCAGTACTTC. This sequence encodes CASSPWTGNYEQYF.

This clonotype was counted a few times. V usage is TRBV29-1 and J usage is TRBJ2-3; 13 bases are a match to TRBD2. Germline V gives CDR1 SQVTM, CDR2 ANQGSEA. The CDR3 covers 15 residues. The J segment lost 4 bases and the V segment lost 3 bases, leaving 4 bases of the junction unmatched. This CDR3 reads CSVDVTSGGPDTQYF. As DNA, the CDR3 is TGCAGCGTTGATGTGACTAGCGGGGGGCCAGATACGCAGTATTTT.

This clonotype appeared a few times. The V call is TRBV9, the J call TRBJ2-5, with TRBD2 matching 12 bases. From germline, CDR1 is SGDLS and CDR2 YYNGEE. V was pared by 2 bases and J by 2 bases, with 10 bases of the junction left unmatched. The CDR3 loop spans 18 amino acids. The CDR3 nucleotides are TGTGCCAGCAGCGTTCGCGCTCGACTAGCGGGGGAACAAGAGACCCAGTACTTC. Its protein product is CASSVRARLAGEQETQYF.

The V call is TRBV7-9, the J call TRBJ1-2; perhaps TRBD1 as D (6 bases). The CDR3 length is 13 residues. The V and J ends lost 5 bases and 3 bases respectively, with 10 bases between them. The germline V gene has CDR1 SEHNR and CDR2 FQNEAQ (reference sequence). The CDR3 loop is CASSTGQYYGYTF. The CDR3 coding sequence is TGTGCCAGCAGCACCGGACAGTACTATGGCTACACCTTC. Using reference TRBV7-9 and TRBJ1-2 for the parts outside the CDR3, the full variable domain is DTGVSQNPRHKITKRGQNVTFRCDPISEHNRLYWYRQTLGQGPEFLTYFQNEAQLEKSRLLSDRFSAERPKGSFSTLEIQRTEQGDSAMYLCASSTGQYYGYTFGSGTRLTVV.

This clonotype was counted a few times. The chain uses TRBV5-1 and TRBJ2-7; D is perhaps TRBD2 (5 bases). V gave up 1 base and J gave up 3 bases, with 8 bases separating them. This CDR3 has 13 amino acids. Germline V gene sequence: CDR1 SGHRS, CDR2 YFSETQ. The CDR3 loop is CASSLIRGYEQYV. The CDR3 DNA follows: TGCGCCAGCAGCTTGATTCGGGGCTACGAGCAGTACGTC.

V gene TRBV4-1 combines with J gene TRBJ2-3, with D perhaps matching TRBD1 (6 bases). The germline gives CDR1 MGHRA, CDR2 YSYEKL. This CDR3 contains 15 residues. V was shortened by 4 bases and J by 4 bases, with 15 bases between the two germline ends. This CDR3 reads CASSPPGVVSDTQYF. Written as DNA, the CDR3 is TGCGCCAGCAGCCCTCCAGGGGTTGTTTCAGATACGCAGTATTTT.

CDR3 residues: CASSNIGNQPQHF. In DNA, the CDR3 is TGTGCCAGCAGCAATATTGGCAATCAGCCCCAGCATTTT. V gene TRBV7-2 combines with J gene TRBJ1-5; D remains ambiguous. This CDR3 is 13 amino acids long. Germline CDR1 SGHTA, CDR2 FQGNSA. The germline V and J ends were trimmed by 5 bases and 2 bases, with 7 bases remaining between them. The whole variable domain, filled in from reference TRBV7-2 and TRBJ1-5, reads GAGVSQSPSNKVTEKGKDVELRCDPISGHTALYWYRQSLGQGLEFLIYFQGNSAPDKSGLPSDRFSAERTGGSVSTLTIQRTQQEDSAVYLCASSNIGNQPQHFGDGTRLSIL.

This chain uses TRBV20-1 with TRBJ2-3, with 7 bases aligning to TRBD2. The CDR3 contains 14 residues. Looked up from germline, CDR1 is DFQATT and CDR2 is SNEGSKA (reference sequence). Trimming at V came to 3 bases and at J to 3 bases, leaving 6 bases not matched to a gene. The CDR3 sequence: CSASILALTDTQYF. The DNA for the CDR3 is TGCAGTGCTAGTATACTAGCGTTGACAGATACGCAGTATTTT.

This chain connects TRBV6-6 to TRBJ2-7, with D possibly being TRBD2 (5 bases). The CDR3 is made up of 12 amino acids. The V gene lost 4 bases and the J gene lost 5 bases, with 9 bases spanning the gap. Germline lookup yields CDR1 MNHNY and CDR2 SVGAGI (reference sequence). Here the CDR3 DNA reads TGTGCCAGCAGTTTTGAGGGAGACGAGCAGTACTTC. Translation gives CASSFEGDEQYF.

This clonotype was counted a few times. CDR3 region: CASSNRGLTYEQYV. DNA for the CDR3: TGTGCCAGCAGCAACAGGGGGTTAACGTACGAGCAGTACGTC. The rearrangement uses TRBV21-1 and TRBJ2-7; whether TRBD1, the table's D call, matches the DNA was not checked. TRBV21-1 is recorded as a pseudogene. The CDR3 extends over 14 amino acids.

This clonotype was picked up a small number of times. The chain has TRBV24-1 and TRBJ1-4, with D tentatively TRBD1 (5 bases). CDR1 and CDR2 (germline): KGHDR, SFDVKD. V lost 2 bases and J 7 bases, leaving 13 bases between the germline ends. CDR3 size: 15 residues. This chain's CDR3 is CATSDSGGEGEKLFF. CDR3 DNA sequence: TGTGCCACCAGTGATTCCGGAGGGGAAGGTGAAAAACTGTTTTTT.